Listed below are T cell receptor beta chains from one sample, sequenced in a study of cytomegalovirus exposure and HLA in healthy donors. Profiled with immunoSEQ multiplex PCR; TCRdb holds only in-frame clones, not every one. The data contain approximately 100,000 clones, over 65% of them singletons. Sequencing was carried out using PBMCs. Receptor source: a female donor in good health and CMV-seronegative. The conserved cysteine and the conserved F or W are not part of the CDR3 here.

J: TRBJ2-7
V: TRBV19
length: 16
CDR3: ASTVPLSPDRGDNEQY

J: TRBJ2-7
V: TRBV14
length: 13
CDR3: ASSPPNRAFIEQY

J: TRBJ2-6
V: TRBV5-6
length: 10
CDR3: ASSSGANVLT

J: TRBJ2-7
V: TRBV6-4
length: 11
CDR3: ASTGTRNYEQY

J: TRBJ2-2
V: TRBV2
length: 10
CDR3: ASRTGTGELF

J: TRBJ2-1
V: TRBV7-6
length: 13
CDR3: ASSLSSGGAGEQF

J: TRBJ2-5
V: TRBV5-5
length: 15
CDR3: ASSLEASGGAWETQY

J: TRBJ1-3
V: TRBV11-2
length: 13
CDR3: ASSLEGYSGNTIY

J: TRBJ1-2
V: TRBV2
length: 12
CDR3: ATSARGDNYGYT

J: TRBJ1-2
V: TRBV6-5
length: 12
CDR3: ASSQQISLDGYT

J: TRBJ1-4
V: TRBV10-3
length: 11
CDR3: AISDGVAEKLF

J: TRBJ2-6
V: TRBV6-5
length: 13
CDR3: ASRQGWVGANVLT

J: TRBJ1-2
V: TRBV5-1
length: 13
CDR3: ASSETTGGGYGYT

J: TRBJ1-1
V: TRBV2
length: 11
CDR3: ASRGAGNTEAF

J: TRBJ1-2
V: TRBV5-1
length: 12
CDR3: ASSLTGSGYGYT

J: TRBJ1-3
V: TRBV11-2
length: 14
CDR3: ASSPGTGHSGNTIY

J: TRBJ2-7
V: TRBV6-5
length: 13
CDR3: ASSYALDSGGEQY

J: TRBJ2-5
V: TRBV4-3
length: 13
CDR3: ASSPGLAAEETQY

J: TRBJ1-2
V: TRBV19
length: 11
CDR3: ASSIPGGFGYT

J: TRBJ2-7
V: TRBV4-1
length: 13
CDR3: ASSQVAGETYEQY

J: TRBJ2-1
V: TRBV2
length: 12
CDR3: ASSNRGGYNEQF

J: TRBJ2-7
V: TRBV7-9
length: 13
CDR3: ASSLAGLGRDEQY

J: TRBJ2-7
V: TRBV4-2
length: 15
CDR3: ASSQESPGTGTYEQY

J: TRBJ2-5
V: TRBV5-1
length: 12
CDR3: ASSFSGTQETQY

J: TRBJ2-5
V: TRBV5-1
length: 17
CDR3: ASSLAGSSGGLLAETQY

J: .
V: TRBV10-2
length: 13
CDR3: ASSYTPSSGYEQY

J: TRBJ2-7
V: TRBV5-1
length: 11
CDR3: ASSLGRTSEQY

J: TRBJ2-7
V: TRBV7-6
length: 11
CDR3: ASSLTQSYEQY

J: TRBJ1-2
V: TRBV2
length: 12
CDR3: ASSEDEGSYGYT

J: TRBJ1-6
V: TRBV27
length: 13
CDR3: ASSLLQGGDSPLH

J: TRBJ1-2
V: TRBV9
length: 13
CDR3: ASSASRQGKEGYT

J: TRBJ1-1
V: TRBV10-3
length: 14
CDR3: AISTPGQGKRTEAF

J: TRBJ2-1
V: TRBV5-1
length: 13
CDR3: ASSLVGAVGNEQF

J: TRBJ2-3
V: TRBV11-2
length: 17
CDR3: ASSSYHVLAGGLADTQY

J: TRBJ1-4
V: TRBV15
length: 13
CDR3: ATSREAGANEKLF

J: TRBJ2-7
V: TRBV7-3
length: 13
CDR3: ASSLPSRRGTEKY

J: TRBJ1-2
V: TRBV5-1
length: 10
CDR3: ASSGQRDGYT

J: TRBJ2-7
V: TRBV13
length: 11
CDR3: ANSLGNRGEQY

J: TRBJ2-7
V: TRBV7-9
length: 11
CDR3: ASSWDNTYEQY

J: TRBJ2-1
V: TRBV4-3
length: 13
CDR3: ASSQDLASPNEQF

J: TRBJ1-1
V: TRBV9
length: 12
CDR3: ASSVDFGRDRAF

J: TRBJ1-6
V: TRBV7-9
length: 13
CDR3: ASSLGDSYNSPLH

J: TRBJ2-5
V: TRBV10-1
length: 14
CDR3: ASSERGPQYQETQY

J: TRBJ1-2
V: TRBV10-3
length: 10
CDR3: AISQGATGYT

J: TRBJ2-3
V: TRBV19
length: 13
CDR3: ASRPTSGGPDTQY

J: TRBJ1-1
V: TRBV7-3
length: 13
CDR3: ASSLAPLANTEAF